This passage covers 26 T cell receptor beta chains from one sample sequenced in a study of T-cell reconstitution after alpha-beta-depleted transplantation in children (TCRdb year 2016). To prepare the library, PCR was applied. The sequencing machine was an Illumina HiSeq 2500. TCR library preparation used molecular barcoding, with unique molecular identifiers applied to normalize quantification of the TCRbeta repertoire. In-frame beta chains were kept once TCRdb had trimmed the public reads at Q25 with fastp and called clones with MiXCR. Rows matching on CDR3 protein sequence are summarized as one entry with the most common DNA and genes. Present in this sample are roughly 400,000 distinct CDR3 sequences, 20% of which were seen just once. The leading ten clones occupy around 4% of the sample. Sample: PBMCs from the stem cell graft donor, taken from the stem cell graft. The receptors here all came from a human donor who donated a stem cell graft to a child with acute myeloid leukemia.

The genes are TRBV12-3 or TRBV12-4 and TRBJ2-7; either TRBD1 or TRBD2 may supply D (6 bases each). V was clipped by 5 bases and J by 0 bases, with 17 bases between them. This CDR3 is 16 amino acids long. The CDR3 DNA sequence: TGTGCCAGCAGTCTAATAGGGGGGAGCGGCTCCTACGAGCAGTACTTC. Translated: CASSLIGGSGSYEQYF.

This chain joins TRBV3-1 and TRBJ2-1; TRBD2 might be the D (5 bases). The CDR3 extends over 15 amino acids. CDR1 is LGHDT, CDR2 YNNKEL, per germline (reference sequence). V lost 1 base and J lost 2, with 9 bases in between. The CDR3 reads CASSQVGVTYNEQFF. As DNA, the CDR3 is TGTGCCAGCAGCCAAGTGGGAGTTACCTACAATGAGCAGTTCTTC.

The V call is TRBV21-1, the J call TRBJ2-7; the table's D call of TRBD2 was not tested on the DNA. TRBV21-1 is tagged as a pseudogene. This CDR3 is built from 16 residues. The DNA for the CDR3 is TGTGCCAGCAGCAAAGAAGGCAGGGCGGTTCCCTACGAGCAGTACTTC. Protein sequence: CASSKEGRAVPYEQYF.

There are many counts of this clonotype. The rearrangement links TRBV29-1 to TRBJ2-7; tentatively, D is TRBD2 (5 bases). This CDR3 is 11 amino acids long. Germline V gives CDR1 SQVTM, CDR2 ANQGSEA. Trimming pared 5 bases from V and 7 bases from J, leaving 12 bases between. CDR3 loop: CSVLSDYEQYF. Here the CDR3 DNA reads TGCAGCGTTCTTAGCGACTATGAGCAGTACTTC.

The chain combines TRBV29-1 with TRBJ1-1; D not resolved. Trimming left V 1 base short and J 4 bases short, with 7 bases between. The germline gives CDR1 SQVTM, CDR2 ANQGSEA. This CDR3 has 12 amino acids. CDR3 sequence: CSVEGEGTEAFF. CDR3 bases: TGCAGCGTTGAAGGGGAGGGCACTGAAGCTTTCTTT.

V gene TRBV7-2 combines with J gene TRBJ2-1; D call uncertain. The CDR3 is 11 residues long. CDR1 is SGHTA, CDR2 FQGNSA, per germline. V lost 7 bases to trimming and J lost 15 bases, with 16 bases between them. The CDR3 nucleotides are TGTGCCAGCAAGGCCGCCAGAGAGTGGTTCTTC. It yields the protein CASKAAREWFF. The full variable domain, with the rest looked up from reference TRBV7-2 and TRBJ2-1, is GAGVSQSPSNKVTEKGKDVELRCDPISGHTALYWYRQSLGQGLEFLIYFQGNSAPDKSGLPSDRFSAERTGGSVSTLTIQRTQQEDSAVYLCASKAAREWFFGPGTRLTVL.

This clonotype was detected many times. The chain recombines TRBV6-1 with TRBJ1-2; TRBD1 agrees at 8 bases. Germline trimming cut 8 bases from V and 5 bases from J; bases unmatched to any gene: 10. From germline, CDR1 is MNHNS and CDR2 SASEGT. The CDR3 spans 14 residues. The CDR3 here is CASVATGTGYGYTF. The CDR3 DNA sequence: TGTGCCAGCGTCGCAACCGGGACAGGTTATGGCTACACCTTC.

The table lists this clonotype with a few counts. The CDR3 loop is CSAHDRGYNEQFF. The DNA for the CDR3 is TGCAGTGCTCATGACAGGGGCTACAATGAGCAGTTCTTC. The gene calls are TRBV20-1 and TRBJ2-1, with 8 bases lining up with TRBD1. This CDR3 has 13 residues. Germline-derived CDR1 and CDR2 are DFQATT and SNEGSKA (reference sequence). The V and J ends lost 5 bases and 3 bases, in that order; junction bases with no gene match: 3.

The chain uses TRBV10-3 and TRBJ1-2, with TRBD1 matching over 12 bases. The ends lost 4 bases at V and 1 base at J; junction bases unmatched: 7. Germline-derived CDR1 and CDR2 are ENHRY and SYGVKD. The CDR3 consists of 17 residues. The chain's CDR3 is CAISAPGQGAINYGYTF. Here the CDR3 DNA reads TGTGCCATCAGTGCTCCGGGACAGGGGGCAATTAACTATGGCTACACCTTC.

This clonotype has more than one count but fewer than ten. The chain couples TRBV29-1 to TRBJ2-7, with TRBD1 as a possible D gene (6 bases). CDR1 and CDR2 (germline): SQVTM, ANQGSEA. V was trimmed by 1 base and J by 0 bases, leaving 13 bases between them. The CDR3 is 15 residues long. The CDR3 bases are TGCAGCGTTGAAGTATCCAACAGGGTCTCCTACGAGCAGTACTTC. Translating it yields CSVEVSNRVSYEQYF.

This clonotype was picked up a small number of times. The rearrangement links TRBV18 to TRBJ2-5; D uncertain. The CDR3 has 13 residues. The germline V and J ends were trimmed by 2 bases and 2 bases, with 6 bases remaining between them. The germline gives CDR1 KGHSH, CDR2 LQKENI. The CDR3 loop is CASSPAVQETQYF. The DNA of the CDR3 is TGTGCCAGCTCACCAGCAGTTCAAGAGACCCAGTACTTC.

The gene calls are TRBV20-1 and TRBJ2-7; 7 bases are shared with TRBD1. This CDR3 spans 16 amino acids. Per germline, CDR1 DFQATT and CDR2 SNEGSKA (reference sequence). V shed 3 bases, J shed 2 bases, and the junction held 13 bases outside the gene matches. CDR3 DNA: TGCAGTGCTAGCCAAATTCCGGGACAGAGAGCCTACGAGCAGTACTTC. Translation: CSASQIPGQRAYEQYF.

This sequence joins TRBV7-3 and TRBJ2-2; TRBD1 matches 9 bases. The CDR3 totals 17 residues. V was clipped by 5 bases and J by 0 bases; unmatched bases: 7. Germline V gene lookup returns CDR1 SGHTA and CDR2 FQGTGA. DNA for the CDR3: TGTGCCAGCAGCCTACGACAGGGGGACTCGAACACCGGGGAGCTGTTTTTT. This translates into CASSLRQGDSNTGELFF.

This clonotype was picked up one time. The chain recombines TRBV18 with TRBJ2-7; D perhaps matches TRBD2 (5 bases). The CDR3 consists of 14 residues. In germline, CDR1 is KGHSH, CDR2 LQKENI. The germline V and J ends were trimmed by 4 bases and 0 bases, with 10 bases remaining between them. CDR3 amino acids: CASSLVEDSYEQYF. CDR3 coding DNA: TGTGCCAGCTCACTCGTGGAGGACTCCTACGAGCAGTACTTC.

The chain uses TRBV12-3 or TRBV12-4 and TRBJ2-3, with 8 bases identical to TRBD2. The trim removed 3 bases at V and 0 bases at J, leaving 11 bases unmatched. The CDR3 contains 18 residues. Here the CDR3 DNA reads TGTGCCAGCAGTTTGTGGGCGGGAGGCAAATCTAGCACAGATACGCAGTATTTT. Protein product: CASSLWAGGKSSTDTQYF.

This clonotype was seen at least ten times. The CDR3 protein is CASSLSGTGGYEQYF. Written as DNA, the CDR3 is TGTGCCAGCAGTTTAAGCGGGACAGGGGGCTACGAGCAGTACTTC. V usage is TRBV12-3 or TRBV12-4 and J usage is TRBJ2-7; TRBD1 matches 11 bases. This CDR3 contains 15 residues. Germline trimming cut 2 bases from V and 3 bases from J; bases unmatched to any gene: 3.

Ten or more counts support this clonotype. The chain joins TRBV20-1 to TRBJ2-1; 8 nucleotides match TRBD2. The V gene's germline CDR1 is DFQATT and CDR2 SNEGSKA (reference sequence). The V gene end was trimmed by 3 bases and the J gene end by 10 bases; junction bases not matched to a gene: 8. The CDR3 has 13 residues. CDR3 nucleotide sequence: TGCAGTGCTAGCGGGAGGGCCCTGTGGGAGCAGTTCTTC. Translation: CSASGRALWEQFF.

A few counts support this clonotype. This rearrangement joins TRBV28 to TRBJ2-3; 7 bases agree with TRBD1. The V segment lost 5 bases and the J segment 6 bases; nucleotides outside the gene matches: 11. Germline V gene lookup returns CDR1 MDHEN and CDR2 SYDVKM. This CDR3 is built from 15 residues. The CDR3 region is CASSDRVGWPDTQYF. DNA for the CDR3: TGTGCCAGCAGTGACAGGGTTGGATGGCCGGATACGCAGTATTTT.

This clonotype occurred a few times. The chain carries TRBV2 and TRBJ2-7; tentative D call: TRBD1 (7 bases). The CDR3 is 14 amino acids. Germline CDR1 SNHLY, CDR2 FYNNEI. V gave up 4 bases and J gave up 4 bases, with 14 bases separating them. This CDR3 reads CASSGEAGGYEQYF. The CDR3 DNA is TGTGCCAGCAGTGGTGAGGCAGGGGGGTACGAGCAGTACTTC.

This chain connects TRBV4-3 to TRBJ2-7; D could derive from TRBD1 or TRBD2 (5 bases each). The V end lost 0 bases, the J end lost 2 bases, and 8 bases lay between the germline ends. This CDR3 is 14 amino acids long. CDR1 and CDR2 from the germline V gene are LGHNA and YSLEER. CDR3 in amino acids: CASSQERGPYEQYF. In DNA form, the CDR3 reads TGCGCCAGCAGCCAAGAAAGGGGACCCTACGAGCAGTACTTC.

This chain uses TRBV7-3 with TRBJ2-1, with 9 bases lining up with TRBD2. Germline CDR1 SGHTA, CDR2 FQGTGA. The V gene end was trimmed by 5 bases and the J gene end by 4 bases; junction bases not matched to a gene: 3. The CDR3 covers 14 residues. The CDR3 here is CASSHSGGYNEQFF. The CDR3 DNA is TGTGCCAGCAGCCATAGCGGGGGATACAATGAGCAGTTCTTC.

Many counts were recorded for this clonotype. V usage is TRBV12-3 or TRBV12-4 and J usage is TRBJ2-1; tentative D call: TRBD1 (5 bases). The V end was cut by 5 bases, the J end by 4 bases, with 12 bases between. The CDR3 runs 14 residues. The CDR3 is CASSLITGYNEQFF. CDR3 sequence (DNA): TGTGCCAGCAGTCTCATAACAGGTTACAATGAGCAGTTCTTC.

This clonotype was observed at least ten times. The rearrangement links TRBV12-3 or TRBV12-4 to TRBJ2-3; 14 bases fit TRBD2. The length of the CDR3 is 16 residues. V lost 6 bases to trimming and J lost 7 bases; unmatched junction nucleotides: 9. This chain's CDR3 is CASSLPGTSGSNTQYF. For the CDR3, the DNA is TGTGCCAGCAGCTTGCCCGGGACTAGCGGGAGTAATACGCAGTATTTT.

This clonotype was counted between two and nine times. The chain employs TRBV10-3 and TRBJ1-1, with D possibly being TRBD1 (6 bases). V shed 4 bases and J shed 1 base, with 13 bases lying between them. This CDR3 region has 15 residues. Germline assignment: CDR1 ENHRY and CDR2 SYGVKD. The CDR3 coding sequence is TGTGCCATCAGTGTAAGCAGGGGTCGGAACACTGAAGCTTTCTTT. Its translation is CAISVSRGRNTEAFF.

V and J are TRBV29-1 and TRBJ2-7, with 7 nucleotides matching TRBD1. Trimming cost V 5 bases and J 2 bases; bases outside gene matches: 9. CDR3 length equals 14 residues. Germline assignment: CDR1 SQVTM and CDR2 ANQGSEA. CDR3 amino acids: CSVSKTGNTYEQYF. The CDR3 nucleotides read TGCAGCGTTTCGAAGACAGGGAACACCTACGAGCAGTACTTC.

This clonotype came up many times. The rearrangement links TRBV29-1 to TRBJ2-7; 8 nucleotides match TRBD1. From germline, CDR1 is SQVTM and CDR2 ANQGSEA. The trim removed 2 bases at V and 7 bases at J, leaving 7 bases unmatched. CDR3 length equals 13 residues. This CDR3 reads CSVEMGQAFEQYF. CDR3 in DNA: TGCAGCGTTGAAATGGGACAGGCTTTTGAGCAGTACTTC.